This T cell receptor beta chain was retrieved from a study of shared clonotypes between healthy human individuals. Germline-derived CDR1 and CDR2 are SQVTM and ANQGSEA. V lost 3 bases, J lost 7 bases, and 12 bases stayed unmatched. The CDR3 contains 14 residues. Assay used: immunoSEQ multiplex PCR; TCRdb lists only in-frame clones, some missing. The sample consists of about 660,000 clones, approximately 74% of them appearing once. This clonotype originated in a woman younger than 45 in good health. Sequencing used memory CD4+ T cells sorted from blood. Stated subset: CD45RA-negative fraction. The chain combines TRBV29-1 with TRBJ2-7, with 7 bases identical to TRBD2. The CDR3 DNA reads TGCAGCGTTGAGCGGGAGATCGGGGACCAAGAGCAGTACTTC. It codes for CSVEREIGDQEQYF.